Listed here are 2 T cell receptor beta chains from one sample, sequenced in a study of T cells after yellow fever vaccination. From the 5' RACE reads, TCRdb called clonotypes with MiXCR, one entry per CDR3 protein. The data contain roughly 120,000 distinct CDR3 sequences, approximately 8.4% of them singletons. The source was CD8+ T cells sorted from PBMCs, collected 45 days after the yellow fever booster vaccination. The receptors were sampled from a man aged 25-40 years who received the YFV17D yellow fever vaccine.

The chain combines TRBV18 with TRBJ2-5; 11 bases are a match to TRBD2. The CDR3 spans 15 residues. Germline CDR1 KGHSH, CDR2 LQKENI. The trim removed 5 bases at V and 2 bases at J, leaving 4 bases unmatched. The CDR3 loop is CASSDGTSGQETQYF. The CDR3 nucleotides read TGTGCCAGCTCAGACGGGACTAGCGGACAAGAGACCCAGTACTTC.

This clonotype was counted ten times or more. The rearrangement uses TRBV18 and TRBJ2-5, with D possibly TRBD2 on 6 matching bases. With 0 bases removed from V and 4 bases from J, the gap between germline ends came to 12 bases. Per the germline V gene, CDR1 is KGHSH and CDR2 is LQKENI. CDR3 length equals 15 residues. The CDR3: CASSPPAGGAETQYF. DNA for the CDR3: TGTGCCAGCTCACCACCAGCCGGAGGGGCAGAGACCCAGTACTTC. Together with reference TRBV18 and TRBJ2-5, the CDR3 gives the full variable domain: NAGVMQNPRHLVRRRGQEARLRCSPMKGHSHVYWYRQLPEEGLKFMVYLQKENIIDESGMPKERFSAEFPKEGPSILRIQQVVRGDSAAYFCASSPPAGGAETQYFGPGTRLLVL.